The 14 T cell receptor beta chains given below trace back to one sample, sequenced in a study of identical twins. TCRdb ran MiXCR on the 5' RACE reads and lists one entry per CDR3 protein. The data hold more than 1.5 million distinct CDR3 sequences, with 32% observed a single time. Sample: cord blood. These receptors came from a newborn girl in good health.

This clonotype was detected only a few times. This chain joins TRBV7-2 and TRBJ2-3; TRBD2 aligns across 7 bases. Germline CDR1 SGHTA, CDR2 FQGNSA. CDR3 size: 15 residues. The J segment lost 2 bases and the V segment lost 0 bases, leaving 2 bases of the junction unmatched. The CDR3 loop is CASSLALAYTDTQYF. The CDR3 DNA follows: TGTGCCAGCAGCTTAGCACTAGCGTACACAGATACGCAGTATTTT.

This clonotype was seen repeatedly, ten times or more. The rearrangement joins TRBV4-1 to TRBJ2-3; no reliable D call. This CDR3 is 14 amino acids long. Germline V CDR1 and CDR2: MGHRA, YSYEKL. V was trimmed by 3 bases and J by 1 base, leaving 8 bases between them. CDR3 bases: TGCGCCAGCAGCCAGTACCAAGGCACAGATACGCAGTATTTT. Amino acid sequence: CASSQYQGTDTQYF.

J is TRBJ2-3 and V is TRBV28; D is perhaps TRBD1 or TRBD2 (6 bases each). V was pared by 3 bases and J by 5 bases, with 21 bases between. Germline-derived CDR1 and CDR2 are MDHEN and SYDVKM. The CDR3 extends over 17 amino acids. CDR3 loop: CASSFVNLGGRGDTQYF. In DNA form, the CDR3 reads TGTGCCAGCAGTTTTGTCAATCTCGGGGGCAGGGGAGATACGCAGTATTTT.

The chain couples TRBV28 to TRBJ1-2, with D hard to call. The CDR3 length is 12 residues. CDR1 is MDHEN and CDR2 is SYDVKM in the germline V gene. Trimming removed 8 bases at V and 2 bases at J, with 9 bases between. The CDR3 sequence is CASETANYGYTF. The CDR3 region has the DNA TGTGCCAGCGAGACGGCGAACTATGGCTACACCTTC.

CDR3 region: CSARGRSGGYGYTF. The DNA of the CDR3 is TGCAGTGCTAGAGGTCGGTCAGGGGGATATGGCTACACCTTC. The chain couples TRBV20-1 to TRBJ1-2, with 7 positions matching TRBD1. Germline loops: CDR1 DFQATT, CDR2 SNEGSKA (reference sequence). V shed 1 base and J 5 bases; nucleotides not matched to a gene: 7. The CDR3 loop spans 14 amino acids.

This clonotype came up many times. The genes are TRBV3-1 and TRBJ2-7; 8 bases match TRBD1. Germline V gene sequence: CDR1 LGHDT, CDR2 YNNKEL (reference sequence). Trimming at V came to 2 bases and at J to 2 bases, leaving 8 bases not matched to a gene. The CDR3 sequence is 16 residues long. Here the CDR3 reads CASSQFSRDRTYEQYF. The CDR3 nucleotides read TGTGCCAGCAGCCAATTCTCTCGGGACAGGACCTACGAGCAGTACTTC.

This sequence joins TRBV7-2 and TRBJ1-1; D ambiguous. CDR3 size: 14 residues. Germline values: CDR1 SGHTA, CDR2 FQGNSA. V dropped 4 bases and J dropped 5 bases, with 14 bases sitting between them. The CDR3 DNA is TGTGCCAGCAGCTCCGGACCGCTGGGGACTGAAGCTTTCTTT. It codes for CASSSGPLGTEAFF.

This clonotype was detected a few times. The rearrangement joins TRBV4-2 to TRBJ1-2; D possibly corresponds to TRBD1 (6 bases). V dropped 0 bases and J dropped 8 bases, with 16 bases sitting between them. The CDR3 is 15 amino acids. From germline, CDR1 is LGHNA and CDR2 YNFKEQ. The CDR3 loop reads CASSQDLTGPGGYTF. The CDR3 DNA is TGTGCCAGCAGCCAAGACCTTACAGGGCCGGGAGGCTACACCTTC.

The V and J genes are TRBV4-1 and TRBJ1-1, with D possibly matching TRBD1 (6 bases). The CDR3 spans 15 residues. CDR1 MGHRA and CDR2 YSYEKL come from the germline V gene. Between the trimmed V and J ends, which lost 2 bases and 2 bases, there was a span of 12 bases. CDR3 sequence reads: CASSQHPGQNTEAFF. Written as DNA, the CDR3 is TGCGCCAGCAGCCAACATCCGGGACAAAACACTGAAGCTTTCTTT.

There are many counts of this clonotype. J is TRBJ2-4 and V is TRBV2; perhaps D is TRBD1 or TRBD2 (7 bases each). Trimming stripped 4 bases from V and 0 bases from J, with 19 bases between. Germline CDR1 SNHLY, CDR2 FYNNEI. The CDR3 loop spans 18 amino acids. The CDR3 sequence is CASSVGQGGVIAKNIQYF. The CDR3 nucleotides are TGTGCCAGCAGTGTGGGTCAGGGGGGGGTCATAGCCAAAAACATTCAGTACTTC.

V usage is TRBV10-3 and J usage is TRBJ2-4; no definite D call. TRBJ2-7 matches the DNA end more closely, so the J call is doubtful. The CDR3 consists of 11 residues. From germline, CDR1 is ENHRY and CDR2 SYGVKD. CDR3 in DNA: TGTTCCACGACCGGAGACTACGAGCAGTACTTC. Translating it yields CSTTGDYEQYF.

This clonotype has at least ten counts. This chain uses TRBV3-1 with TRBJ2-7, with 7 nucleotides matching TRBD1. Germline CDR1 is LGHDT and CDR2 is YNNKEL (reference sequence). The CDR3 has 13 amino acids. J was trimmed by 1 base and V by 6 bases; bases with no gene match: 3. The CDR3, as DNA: TGTGCCAGCAGTCAGGGACAGTCCTACGAGCAGTACTTC. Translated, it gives CASSQGQSYEQYF.

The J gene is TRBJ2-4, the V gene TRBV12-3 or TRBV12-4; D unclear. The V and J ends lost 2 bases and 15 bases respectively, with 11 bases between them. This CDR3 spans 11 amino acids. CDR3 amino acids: CASSLNSRTYF. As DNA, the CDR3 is TGTGCCAGCAGTTTAAACAGCCGTACGTACTTC.

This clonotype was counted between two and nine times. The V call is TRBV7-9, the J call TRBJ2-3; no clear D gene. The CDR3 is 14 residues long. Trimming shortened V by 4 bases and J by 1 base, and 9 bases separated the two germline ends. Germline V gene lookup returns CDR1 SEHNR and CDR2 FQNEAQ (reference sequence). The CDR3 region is CASSSHQRTDTQYF. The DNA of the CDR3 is TGTGCCAGCAGCTCCCACCAGCGCACAGATACGCAGTATTTT.